This T cell receptor beta chain originates from a study of blood T cell repertoires in COVID-19. The germline gives CDR1 MNHNS, CDR2 SASEGT. The CDR3 runs to 14 residues. Between the trimmed V and J ends, which lost 5 bases and 4 bases, there was a span of 12 bases. Original analysis: For nucleated cells, counts were estimated from reference gene primer amplification. Some clones are missing from TCRdb's copy, which holds only in-frame ones; the method was immunoSEQ multiplex PCR. That table gives V, J and clone size, and the DNA gave D and trimming. The sample contains 250,000 to 300,000 clones, more than 75% of which appear only once.

This chain connects TRBV6-1 to TRBJ2-1; the D gene is possibly TRBD2 (6 bases). Sequenced sample: peripheral blood. This receptor was taken from a woman aged 55 to 70 with COVID-19, enrolled during active disease. The CDR3 region is CASSYRDSYNEQFF. Here the CDR3 DNA reads TGTGCCAGCAGTTATAGGGACTCTTACAATGAGCAGTTCTTC.